The clone carrying this T cell receptor (beta chain) was seen only a few times. Its antigen is unidentified. This specimen comes from a study of beta chain features in type 1 diabetes. The isolated RNA, all of it, was reverse transcribed, so expressed TCRB transcripts were what got sequenced. Sequenced by immunoSEQ multiplex PCR; TCRdb stores in-frame clones only, minus some. The table lists around 200,000 clones, about 13% of them singletons. V was cut by 8 bases and J by 0 bases, with 15 bases left in between. Germline V gives CDR1 SEHNR, CDR2 FQNEAQ (reference sequence). The CDR3 extends over 15 amino acids. Whole-study results and caveats: Fewer junction insertions and more nucleotide deletions appeared in type 1 diabetes patients. No resolution was reached here on whether HLA type influences TCRB rearrangement. Patients with Type 1 diabetes showed moderately but significantly shorter TCRB CDR3s in all four CD4+ subsets.

The source of this sequence is a woman between 18 and 30 years old in good health. The sequencing input was central memory CD4+ T cells from blood. The chain recombines TRBV7-9 with TRBJ2-3; perhaps TRBD1 as D (6 bases). The CDR3 here is CASQGRIISTDTQYF. DNA for the CDR3: TGTGCCAGCCAGGGGCGGATCATTAGCACAGATACGCAGTATTTT.